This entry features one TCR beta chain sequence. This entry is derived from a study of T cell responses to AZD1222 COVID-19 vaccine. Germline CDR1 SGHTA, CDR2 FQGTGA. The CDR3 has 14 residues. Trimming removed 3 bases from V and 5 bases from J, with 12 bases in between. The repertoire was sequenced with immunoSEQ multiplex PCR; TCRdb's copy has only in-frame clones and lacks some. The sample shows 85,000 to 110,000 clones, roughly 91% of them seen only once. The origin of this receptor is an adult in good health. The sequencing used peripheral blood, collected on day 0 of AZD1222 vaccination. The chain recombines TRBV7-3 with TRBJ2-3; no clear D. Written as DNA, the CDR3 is TGTGCCAGCAGCTTCCAAGGTGGCGGAGATACGCAGTATTTT. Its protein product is CASSFQGGGDTQYF.